One T cell receptor beta chain is described in this entry. Antigen specificity is unknown. This specimen belongs to a study of siplizumab effects on memory and regulatory T cells. Germline trimming cut 5 bases from V and 2 bases from J; bases unmatched to any gene: 8. The germline V gene encodes CDR1 SGHTA and CDR2 FQGNSA. The CDR3 contains 15 residues. Approximately 98,000 TCR templates per sample were assayed. The method was immunoSEQ multiplex PCR; TCRdb's version includes in-frame clones alone and lacks a portion of them. The repertoire consists of about 87,000 clones, with about 90% occurring once and the leading ten covering roughly 15%. Study-level findings and limits: Naive T cells, seemingly more diverse than memory cells, seemed major alloresponse contributors. Siplizumab gave mappable alloreactive CD4+ clones an average Treg-derived fraction of nearly 70%, against 25% to 30% in controls. Proliferating Tregs from siplizumab cultures lacked functional confirmation of suppression.

Sample: CD4+ T cells sorted from blood. V is TRBV7-2 and J is TRBJ2-5, with 7 bases matching TRBD1. The clonotype was recovered from a human donor in good health. The CDR3 sequence is CASSTNRDRQETQYF. DNA of the CDR3: TGTGCCAGCAGCACCAACCGGGACAGACAAGAGACCCAGTACTTC.